Listed below are T cell receptor beta chains from one sample, sequenced in a study of early T cells in non-severe SARS-CoV-2 infection. TCRdb re-analysed the 5' RACE reads in MiXCR, keeping a single row per CDR3 protein. The sample shows about 63,000 distinct CDR3 sequences, around 13% of them seen only once. Sequences were obtained from whole blood. The receptors here all came from an adult who was a healthcare worker with PCR-confirmed SARS-CoV-2 infection or an uninfected control (not recorded which). The CDR3 runs from the conserved cysteine through the conserved F or W. A D gene is named only where the DNA matches it firmly. Expanded clones are given a class, and other clones once, few, many or no size at all.

CDR3 protein,CDR3 DNA,clone size,J gene,V gene,D gene
CASRGTGIYQETQYF,TGTGCCAGCAGAGGGACGGGGATTTACCAAGAGACCCAGTACTTC,NA,TRBJ2-5,TRBV6-5,NA
CASSQSMDGNQPQHF,TGTGCCAGCAGCCAATCTATGGACGGGAATCAGCCCCAGCATTTT,NA,TRBJ1-5,TRBV7-9,NA
CASSLTGGPNTEAFF,TGTGCCAGCAGCCTCACAGGGGGCCCGAACACTGAAGCTTTCTTT,many,TRBJ1-1,TRBV11-2,TRBD1
CASSQAGDREAFF,TGTGCCAGCAGCCAAGCTGGGGACAGAGAAGCTTTCTTT,NA,TRBJ1-1,TRBV3-1,TRBD1
CAISESAGVSSYNEQFF,TGTGCCATCAGTGAGTCGGCCGGGGTGAGCTCCTACAATGAGCAGTTCTTC,many,TRBJ2-1,TRBV10-3,NA
CSARDVGGPHEQFF,TGCAGTGCTAGAGATGTGGGGGGGCCGCATGAGCAGTTCTTC,few,TRBJ2-1,TRBV20-1,NA
CASSLDRGGNTIYF,TGCGCCAGCAGCTTGGACAGGGGTGGAAACACCATATATTTT,many,TRBJ1-3,TRBV5-1,TRBD1
CAITDSISYNSPLHF,TGTGCCATCACGGACAGTATCTCCTATAATTCACCCCTCCACTTT,many,TRBJ1-6,TRBV10-3,NA
CAISRDRDREAFF,TGTGCCATCAGCCGGGACAGGGATCGGGAAGCTTTCTTT,NA,TRBJ1-1,TRBV10-3,TRBD1
CASSSRLTDGELFF,TGTGCCAGCAGCTCACGCTTGACTGACGGGGAGCTGTTTTTT,many,TRBJ2-2,TRBV7-2,NA
CASSQTSGGFQETQYF,TGTGCCAGCAGCCAGACTAGCGGGGGATTCCAAGAGACCCAGTACTTC,many,TRBJ2-5,TRBV11-2,TRBD2
CASSPLGRGIGSPLHF,TGTGCCAGCAGTCCCCTCGGCAGGGGAATAGGTTCACCCCTCCACTTT,many,TRBJ1-6,TRBV6-5,NA
CASGLVRAGRMNTEAFF,TGTGCTAGTGGTTTGGTACGGGCCGGGAGAATGAACACTGAAGCTTTCTTT,NA,TRBJ1-1,TRBV12-5,NA
CASSPGGGGAKNIQYF,TGTGCCAGCAGTCCCGGGGGGGGTGGGGCCAAAAACATTCAGTACTTC,NA,TRBJ2-4,TRBV12-3/TRBV12-4,TRBD2
CASGLGSGSGANVLTF,TGTGCTAGTGGTTTGGGATCAGGCTCTGGGGCCAACGTCCTGACTTTC,NA,TRBJ2-6,TRBV12-5,NA
CASSSQPGSLNTIYF,TGTGCCAGCAGCTCACAACCGGGGAGTCTAAACACCATATATTTT,many,TRBJ1-3,TRBV11-2,NA
CASSLRFGGQAGIGELFF,TGTGCCAGCAGTTTGCGGTTTGGAGGACAGGCAGGGATCGGGGAGCTGTTTTTT,many,TRBJ2-2,TRBV12-3/TRBV12-4,TRBD1
CASSYGDKNSPNQPQHF,TGTGCCAGCAGTTACGGGGACAAAAACTCCCCCAATCAGCCCCAGCATTTT,NA,TRBJ1-5,TRBV6-6,NA